This TCR beta chain was recovered during a study of beta chain features in type 1 diabetes. Since all of the isolated RNA was reverse transcribed, expressed TCRB transcripts were what got sequenced. Each sample of naive, central memory or regulatory T cells had, on average, roughly 3.5 million reads. The assay was immunoSEQ multiplex PCR, and TCRdb's table has in-frame clones only and misses some. The sample holds about 660,000 clones, 11% to 15% seen once. The CDR3 has 14 amino acids. V dropped 3 bases and J dropped 2 bases, with 11 bases sitting between them. CDR1 and CDR2 (germline): SNHLY, FYNNEI. Study findings and constraints: Significant though moderate, a shortening of TCRB CDR3s appeared in all four CD4+ subsets of Type 1 diabetes patients.

With regard to this clone: Its antigen remains unknown.

The receptor was derived from a man aged 18-30 years with type 1 diabetes. Sequences were obtained from naive CD4+ T cells from blood. This chain joins TRBV2 and TRBJ2-7, with D perhaps TRBD1 (5 bases). For the CDR3, the DNA is TGTGCCAGCAGTGATCAGGGCGCCACCTACGAGCAGTACTTC. It is translated as CASSDQGATYEQYF.